These 27 T cell receptor beta chains share one sample of origin, sequenced in a study of blood T cell repertoires in COVID-19 (dated by TCRdb to the early 2020s). Receptor libraries were prepared by the immunoSEQ multiplex PCR assay. The table comes from immuneACCESS by way of TCRdb, which keeps in-frame sequences with V and J called. Part of the clones is missing from these tables; in studies checked, under half for an unresolved V gene and the rest for unknown reasons. The sample table lists 200,000 to 250,000 clones, around nine tenths of them with a count of one. The ten biggest clones cover 4% to 6% of the sample. Sequenced material: peripheral blood. These receptors originate from a woman in her thirties or forties with acute or convalescent COVID-19.

This rearrangement joins TRBV7-9 to TRBJ1-1, with 11 bases matching TRBD1. Germline values: CDR1 SEHNR, CDR2 FQNEAQ (reference sequence). With 3 bases clipped from V and 2 bases from J, the junction kept 5 bases outside the gene matches. The CDR3 spans 16 residues. The CDR3 DNA sequence: TGTGCCAGCAGCTTCGGACAGGGGGCAGGAAACACTGAAGCTTTCTTT. Translation gives CASSFGQGAGNTEAFF.

The rearrangement links TRBV5-4 to TRBJ2-3, with 10 bases that match TRBD1. CDR1 and CDR2 from the germline V gene are SGHNT and YYREEE (reference sequence). Trimming at V came to 0 bases and at J to 4 bases, leaving 2 bases not matched to a gene. CDR3 length: 15 amino acids. The CDR3 coding sequence is TGTGCCAGCAGCTTGGCCGACAGGGGGCCAGATACGCAGTATTTT. As protein: CASSLADRGPDTQYF.

CDR3: CASRPYASGGRWFF. The DNA of the CDR3 is TGTGCCAGCAGACCATACGCCAGCGGGGGGCGGTGGTTCTTC. The chain has TRBV6-5 and TRBJ2-1; TRBD2 agrees at 9 bases. V lost 6 bases to trimming and J lost 15 bases; unmatched junction nucleotides: 15. The CDR3 sequence is 14 residues long. Germline V gene lookup returns CDR1 MNHEY and CDR2 SVGAGI.

The chain links TRBV27 to TRBJ1-2; 8 bases align to TRBD1. Germline loops: CDR1 MNHEY, CDR2 SMNVEV (reference sequence). V shed 4 bases and J 5 bases; nucleotides not matched to a gene: 6. This CDR3 contains 14 residues. CDR3 in DNA: TGTGCCAGCAGTTCCACTACAGGGGGGTATGGCTACACCTTC. Amino acids: CASSSTTGGYGYTF.

The chain is built from TRBV6-1 and TRBJ2-6; 7 bases line up with TRBD1. The V and J ends lost 3 bases and 0 bases, in that order; junction bases with no gene match: 14. The CDR3 runs to 20 residues. The germline CDR1 and CDR2 sequences are MNHNS and SASEGT. CDR3 bases: TGTGCCAGCAGTGATTCATCCTGGACAGGTGCTTTCTCTGGGGCCAACGTCCTGACTTTC. Its translation: CASSDSSWTGAFSGANVLTF.

The V call is TRBV21-1, the J call TRBJ2-3; TRBD2, the table's D call, lacks a check against the DNA. TRBV21-1 is a documented pseudogene. The CDR3 extends over 17 amino acids. The CDR3 DNA reads TGTGCCAGCAGCAAGGTCGTTGCGGGGGGGCGCACAGATACGCAGTATTTT. It specifies CASSKVVAGGRTDTQYF.

The chain couples TRBV18 to TRBJ1-4; perhaps TRBD1 as D (6 bases). The CDR3 is made up of 15 amino acids. Germline V gene data show CDR1 as KGHSH and CDR2 as LQKENI. V was trimmed by 0 bases and J by 8 bases, leaving 13 bases between them. This chain's CDR3 is CASSPPSGQREKLFF. CDR3 bases: TGTGCCAGCTCACCACCTTCGGGACAAAGAGAAAAACTGTTTTTT.

The table lists this clone with a count of one. The chain is built from TRBV5-6 and TRBJ1-2, with TRBD1 identical over 11 bases. J was trimmed by 2 bases and V by 6 bases; bases with no gene match: 9. The CDR3 covers 16 residues. CDR1 SGHDT and CDR2 YYEEEE come from the germline V gene. CDR3 in amino acids: CASTKDRGRVNYGYTF. For the CDR3, the DNA is TGTGCCAGCACCAAGGACAGGGGGCGTGTCAACTATGGCTACACCTTC.

The chain combines TRBV5-6 with TRBJ1-2, with 9 bases matching TRBD1. This CDR3 contains 18 residues. Germline V CDR1 and CDR2: SGHDT, YYEEEE. J gave up 4 bases and V 2 bases, and 15 bases lay outside the gene matches. The DNA for the CDR3 is TGTGCCAGCAGCTTTTTTTCCGGGACAGGGTTGACCCTCTATGGCTACACCTTC. Translated: CASSFFSGTGLTLYGYTF.

The table lists this clone with a count of one. CDR3 sequence: CASGSLRSNEQFF. The CDR3 DNA is TGCGCCAGCGGGAGCCTTCGTAGCAATGAGCAGTTCTTC. This rearrangement joins TRBV10-2 to TRBJ2-1; maybe TRBD2 (5 bases). Between the trimmed V and J ends, which lost 8 bases and 6 bases, there was a span of 14 bases. Germline CDR1 and CDR2: WSHSY and SAAADI. The CDR3 totals 13 residues.

To note about this clone: At one of its ends the junction is not consistent with the germline gene, which may arise from a read error. The V and J genes are TRBV7-9 and TRBJ2-3; TRBD1 matches 9 bases. The CDR3 spans 10 residues. Germline CDR1 SEHNR, CDR2 FQNEAQ (reference sequence). The CDR3 is CASSRDRVHF. The CDR3 DNA sequence: TGTGCCAGCAGCCGGGACAGGGTACATTTT.

The gene calls are TRBV6-1 and TRBJ1-2; no firm D call. Germline loops: CDR1 MNHNS, CDR2 SASEGT. The CDR3 contains 14 residues. The V and J ends lost 2 bases and 7 bases respectively, with 14 bases between them. The DNA of the CDR3 is TGTGCCAGCAGTGAACTTTGGACTTCTAGTGGCTACACCTTC. This sequence encodes CASSELWTSSGYTF.

The rearrangement uses TRBV9 and TRBJ1-2, with D tentatively TRBD1 (6 bases). The germline V gene encodes CDR1 SGDLS and CDR2 YYNGEE. The CDR3 consists of 13 residues. V lost 0 bases and J 4 bases, leaving 7 bases between the germline ends. The DNA for the CDR3 is TGTGCCAGCAGCGTAGGGGGGCCCTATGGCTACACCTTC. Translated, it gives CASSVGGPYGYTF.

The J gene is TRBJ2-1, the V gene TRBV5-1; 12 bases agree with TRBD2. V was pared by 2 bases and J by 7 bases, with 4 bases of the junction left unmatched. Germline V lookup: CDR1 SGHRS, CDR2 YFSETQ. The CDR3 is 15 amino acids. The CDR3, as DNA: TGCGCCAGCAGCTTTCTAGCGGGGGGGCCGAATGAGCAGTTCTTC. It translates to CASSFLAGGPNEQFF.

The chain combines TRBV6-6 with TRBJ2-2; tentative D call: TRBD1 (6 bases). Germline V gene data show CDR1 as MNHNY and CDR2 as SVGAGI (reference sequence). V dropped 7 bases and J dropped 1 base, with 13 bases sitting between them. The CDR3 extends over 15 amino acids. The CDR3 sequence is CASKRLTGNTGELFF. The CDR3 region has the DNA TGTGCCAGCAAGCGATTGACAGGGAACACCGGGGAGCTGTTTTTT.

This chain links TRBV7-6 with TRBJ1-1; D possibly corresponds to TRBD1 (5 bases). This CDR3 has 13 residues. Germline V gene data show CDR1 as SGHVS and CDR2 as FNYEAQ. V was clipped by 0 bases and J by 8 bases, with 10 bases between them. CDR3 region: CASSLALGGEAFF. CDR3 nucleotide sequence: TGTGCCAGCAGCTTAGCGCTCGGGGGAGAAGCTTTCTTT.

The CDR3, as DNA: TGTGCCAGCAGACCCTCGGGGGTTTATGGCTACACCTTC. Translating gives CASRPSGVYGYTF. V is TRBV2 and J is TRBJ1-2, with D tentatively TRBD1 (5 bases). Trimming shortened V by 6 bases and J by 5 bases, and 13 bases separated the two germline ends. Germline V lookup: CDR1 SNHLY, CDR2 FYNNEI. There are 13 residues in the CDR3.

This clone was seen a single time. The chain joins TRBV12-3 or TRBV12-4 to TRBJ1-2; a weak D match, TRBD1 (5 bases). The CDR3 consists of 13 residues. The ends were cut back, 3 bases at V and 5 bases at J, with 10 bases in the middle. The CDR3 sequence: CASSLMRQYGYTF. The CDR3, as DNA: TGTGCCAGCAGTTTGATGCGACAGTATGGCTACACCTTC.

The V gene is TRBV10-3, the J gene TRBJ2-7; 9 bases line up with TRBD2. Losses at the gene ends were 8 bases for V and 7 bases for J; bases not matched to a gene: 12. This CDR3 comprises 14 residues. CDR1 is ENHRY, CDR2 SYGVKD, per germline. The chain's CDR3 is CAISRGLAAGEQYV. DNA of the CDR3: TGTGCCATCTCCCGGGGACTAGCCGCGGGTGAGCAGTACGTC.

This rearrangement joins TRBV6-4 to TRBJ1-6, with 10 bases aligning to TRBD1. The germline V gene encodes CDR1 MRHNA and CDR2 SNTAGT. The CDR3 totals 17 residues. V dropped 0 bases and J dropped 7; count of bases not matched to a gene: 6. The chain's CDR3 is CASSDSRGQGTNSPLHF. As DNA, the CDR3 is TGTGCCAGCAGTGACTCCCGGGGACAGGGGACAAATTCACCCCTCCACTTT.

The V gene is TRBV15, the J gene TRBJ2-3; D remains unclear. Looked up from germline, CDR1 is LNHNV and CDR2 is YYDKDF (reference sequence). Between the trimmed V and J ends, which lost 0 bases and 2 bases, there was a span of 9 bases. The CDR3 has 15 residues. CDR3 DNA: TGTGCCACCAGCAGAGATCCAGGAAACACAGATACGCAGTATTTT. Its protein product is CATSRDPGNTDTQYF.

The V call is TRBV12-3 or TRBV12-4, the J call TRBJ1-2; 7 bases align to TRBD1. The V segment lost 6 bases and the J segment 6 bases; nucleotides outside the gene matches: 4. The length of the CDR3 is 12 residues. The DNA for the CDR3 is TGTGCCAGCAGCCCGGGACAGCATGGCTACACCTTC. It yields the protein CASSPGQHGYTF.

The chain has TRBV13 and TRBJ2-1, with 10 bases aligning to TRBD2. Germline CDR1 PRHDT, CDR2 FYEKMQ (reference sequence). The CDR3 consists of 13 residues. V trimming: 6 bases; J trimming: 8 bases; junction bases outside the gene matches: 4. CDR3 in amino acids: CASRLAGSYEQFF. The DNA of the CDR3 is TGTGCCAGCAGACTAGCGGGGTCTTATGAGCAGTTCTTC.

The chain uses TRBV9 and TRBJ2-1; D perhaps matches TRBD2 (5 bases). This CDR3 region has 15 residues. Germline V lookup: CDR1 SGDLS, CDR2 YYNGEE. Trimming left V 3 bases short and J 2 bases short, with 12 bases between. This chain's CDR3 is CASSASGGPYNEQFF. CDR3 nucleotide sequence: TGTGCCAGCAGCGCCAGCGGTGGACCCTACAATGAGCAGTTCTTC.

The gene calls are TRBV12-5 and TRBJ1-1, with a tentative D call TRBD1 (6 bases). The CDR3 loop spans 17 amino acids. Trimming took off 2 bases at V and 0 bases at J, with 16 bases between the two ends. Looked up from germline, CDR1 is LGHNT and CDR2 is FRNRAP. CDR3 nucleotides: TGTGCTAGTGGTTTGCCACGACCAGGGGCGATGAACACTGAAGCTTTCTTT. Translation gives CASGLPRPGAMNTEAFF. The whole variable domain, remainder taken from reference TRBV12-5 and TRBJ1-1, is DARVTQTPRHKVTEMGQEVTMRCQPILGHNTVFWYRQTMMQGLELLAYFRNRAPLDDSGMPKDRFSAEMPDATLATLKIQPSEPRDSAVYFCASGLPRPGAMNTEAFFGQGTRLTVV.

The chain is built from TRBV6-6 and TRBJ1-2, with D possibly TRBD1 on 6 matching bases. The CDR3 covers 13 residues. Trimming removed 6 bases from V and 6 bases from J, with 14 bases in between. The germline CDR1 and CDR2 sequences are MNHNY and SVGAGI (reference sequence). CDR3 nucleotide sequence: TGTGCCAGCAGGGAGAGGACAGAGAATGGCTACACCTTC. It yields the protein CASRERTENGYTF.

This clone is a singleton in its sample. CDR3 protein: CASSPSAPGTGGEEAFF. CDR3 DNA sequence: TGTGCCAGCTCACCATCGGCCCCTGGGACAGGGGGAGAGGAGGCTTTCTTT. The chain recombines TRBV18 with TRBJ1-1; 11 nucleotides agree with TRBD1. V was clipped by 2 bases and J by 11 bases; unmatched bases: 16. Germline-derived CDR1 and CDR2 are KGHSH and LQKENI. The CDR3 contains 17 residues.